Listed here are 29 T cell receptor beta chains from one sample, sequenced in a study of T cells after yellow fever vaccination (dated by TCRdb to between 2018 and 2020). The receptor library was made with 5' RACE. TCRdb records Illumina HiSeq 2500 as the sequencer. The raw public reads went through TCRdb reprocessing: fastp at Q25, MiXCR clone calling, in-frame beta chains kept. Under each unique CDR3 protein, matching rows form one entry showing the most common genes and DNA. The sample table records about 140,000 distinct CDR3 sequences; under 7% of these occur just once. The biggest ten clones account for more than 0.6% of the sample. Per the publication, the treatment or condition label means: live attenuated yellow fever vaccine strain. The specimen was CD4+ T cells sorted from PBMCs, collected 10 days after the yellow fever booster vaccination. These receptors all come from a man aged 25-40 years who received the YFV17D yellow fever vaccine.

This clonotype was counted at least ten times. CDR3 sequence: CASSLRQGSYEQYF. In nucleotides, the CDR3 is TGTGCCAGCAGTCTTAGACAGGGGTCCTACGAGCAGTACTTC. V usage is TRBV27 and J usage is TRBJ2-7; 8 bases line up with TRBD1. V lost 5 bases to trimming and J lost 1 base; unmatched junction nucleotides: 4. Germline CDR1 MNHEY, CDR2 SMNVEV (reference sequence). The CDR3 extends over 14 amino acids.

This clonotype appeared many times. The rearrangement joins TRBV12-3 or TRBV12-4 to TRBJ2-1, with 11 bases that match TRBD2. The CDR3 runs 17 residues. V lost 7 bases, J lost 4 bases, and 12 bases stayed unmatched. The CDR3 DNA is TGTGCCAGCAATACCATCGGGACTAGCGGTATGTACAATGAGCAGTTCTTC. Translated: CASNTIGTSGMYNEQFF.

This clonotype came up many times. The CDR3 DNA reads as TGCAGCGTTGCAAGAGGCGGGGAGGCCTACGAGCAGTACTTC. It yields the protein CSVARGGEAYEQYF. The chain joins TRBV29-1 to TRBJ2-7, with D possibly TRBD2 on 6 matching bases. Trimming stripped 4 bases from V and 2 bases from J, with 15 bases between. Germline values: CDR1 SQVTM, CDR2 ANQGSEA. The CDR3 sequence is 14 residues long.

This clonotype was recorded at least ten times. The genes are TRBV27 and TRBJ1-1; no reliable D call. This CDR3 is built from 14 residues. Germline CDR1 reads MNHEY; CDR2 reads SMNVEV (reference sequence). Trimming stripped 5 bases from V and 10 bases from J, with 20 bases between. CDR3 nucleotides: TGTGCCAGCAGTGCCGCCACCACGACACGTAGAGCTTTCTTT. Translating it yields CASSAATTTRRAFF.

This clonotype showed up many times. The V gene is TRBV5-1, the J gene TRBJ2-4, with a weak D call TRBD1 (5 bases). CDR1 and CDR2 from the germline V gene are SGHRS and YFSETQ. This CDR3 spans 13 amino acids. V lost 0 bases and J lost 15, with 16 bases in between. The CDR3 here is CASSLEAKGFLYF. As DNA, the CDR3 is TGCGCCAGCAGCTTGGAGGCGAAGGGGTTCTTGTACTTC.

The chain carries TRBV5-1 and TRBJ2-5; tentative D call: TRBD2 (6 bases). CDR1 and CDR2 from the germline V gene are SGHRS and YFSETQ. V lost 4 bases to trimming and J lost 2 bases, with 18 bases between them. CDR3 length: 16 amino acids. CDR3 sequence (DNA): TGCGCCAGCAGCGACCCAAGGAGGGGACCGCAAGAGACCCAGTACTTC. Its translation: CASSDPRRGPQETQYF. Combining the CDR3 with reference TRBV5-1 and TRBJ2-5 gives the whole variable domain KAGVTQTPRYLIKTRGQQVTLSCSPISGHRSVSWYQQTPGQGLQFLFEYFSETQRNKGNFPGRFSGRQFSNSRSEMNVSTLELGDSALYLCASSDPRRGPQETQYFGPGTRLLVL.

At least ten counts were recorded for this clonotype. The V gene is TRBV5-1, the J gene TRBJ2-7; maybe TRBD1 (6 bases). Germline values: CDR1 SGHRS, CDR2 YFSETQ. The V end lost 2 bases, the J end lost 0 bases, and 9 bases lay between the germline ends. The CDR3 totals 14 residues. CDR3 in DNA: TGCGCCAGCAGCTTCAGACAGGACTCCTACGAGCAGTACTTC. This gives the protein CASSFRQDSYEQYF. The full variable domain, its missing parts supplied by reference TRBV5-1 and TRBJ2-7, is KAGVTQTPRYLIKTRGQQVTLSCSPISGHRSVSWYQQTPGQGLQFLFEYFSETQRNKGNFPGRFSGRQFSNSRSEMNVSTLELGDSALYLCASSFRQDSYEQYFGPGTRLTVT.

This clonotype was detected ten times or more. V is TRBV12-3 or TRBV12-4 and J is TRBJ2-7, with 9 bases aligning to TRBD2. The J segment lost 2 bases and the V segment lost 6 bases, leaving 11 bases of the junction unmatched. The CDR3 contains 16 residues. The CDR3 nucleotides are TGTGCCAGCAGCCCCCCGGAGCGGGGGGTTGCCTACGAGCAGTACTTC. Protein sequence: CASSPPERGVAYEQYF.

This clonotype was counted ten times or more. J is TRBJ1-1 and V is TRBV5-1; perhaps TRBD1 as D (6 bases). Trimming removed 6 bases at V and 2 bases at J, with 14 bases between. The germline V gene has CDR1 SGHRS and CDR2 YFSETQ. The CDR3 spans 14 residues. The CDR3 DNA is TGCGCCAGCAAAAACTCGGACAGCAACACTGAAGCTTTCTTT. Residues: CASKNSDSNTEAFF.

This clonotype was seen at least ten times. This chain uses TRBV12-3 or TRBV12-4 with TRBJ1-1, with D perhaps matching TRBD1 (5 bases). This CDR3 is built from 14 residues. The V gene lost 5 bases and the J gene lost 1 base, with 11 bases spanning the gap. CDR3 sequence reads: CASSPGQRNTEAFF. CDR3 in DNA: TGTGCCAGCAGTCCCGGACAAAGGAACACTGAAGCTTTCTTT.

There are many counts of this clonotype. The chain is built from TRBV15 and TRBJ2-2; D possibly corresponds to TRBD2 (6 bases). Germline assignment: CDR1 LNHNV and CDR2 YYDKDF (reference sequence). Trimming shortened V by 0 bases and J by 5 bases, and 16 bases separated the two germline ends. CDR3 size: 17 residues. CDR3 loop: CATSRDRNGSYTGELFF. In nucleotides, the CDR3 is TGTGCCACCAGCAGAGATAGGAACGGGAGTTATACCGGGGAGCTGTTTTTT.

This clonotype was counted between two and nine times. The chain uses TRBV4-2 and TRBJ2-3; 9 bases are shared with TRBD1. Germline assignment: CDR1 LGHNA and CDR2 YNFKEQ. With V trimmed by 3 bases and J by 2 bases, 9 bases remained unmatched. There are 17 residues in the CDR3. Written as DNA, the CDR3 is TGTGCCAGCAGCCAGGAGTCCGGGACAGGGCTCACAGATACGCAGTATTTT. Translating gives CASSQESGTGLTDTQYF.

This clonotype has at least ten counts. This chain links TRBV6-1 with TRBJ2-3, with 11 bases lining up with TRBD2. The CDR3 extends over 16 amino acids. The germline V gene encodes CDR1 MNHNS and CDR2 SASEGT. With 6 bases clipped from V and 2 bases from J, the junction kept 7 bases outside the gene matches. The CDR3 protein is CASSPGLAGLTDTQYF. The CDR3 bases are TGTGCCAGCAGCCCAGGACTAGCGGGCCTCACAGATACGCAGTATTTT.

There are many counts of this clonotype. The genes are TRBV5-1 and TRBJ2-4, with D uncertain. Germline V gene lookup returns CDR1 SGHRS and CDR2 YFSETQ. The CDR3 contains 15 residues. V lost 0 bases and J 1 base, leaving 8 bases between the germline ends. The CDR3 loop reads CASSLDDFAKNIQYF. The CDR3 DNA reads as TGCGCCAGCAGCTTGGACGACTTTGCCAAAAACATTCAGTACTTC.

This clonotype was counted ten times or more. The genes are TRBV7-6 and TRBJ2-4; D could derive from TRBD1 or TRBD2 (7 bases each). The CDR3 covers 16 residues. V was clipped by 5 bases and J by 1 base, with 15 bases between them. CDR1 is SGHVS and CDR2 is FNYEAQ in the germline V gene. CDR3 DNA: TGTGCCAGCAGCACCGTCCAGGGGGGGGCCAAAAACATTCAGTACTTC. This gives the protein CASSTVQGGAKNIQYF. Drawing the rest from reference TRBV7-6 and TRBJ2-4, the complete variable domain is GAGVSQSPRYKVTKRGQDVALRCDPISGHVSLYWYRQALGQGPEFLTYFNYEAQQDKSGLPNDRFSAERPEGSISTLTIQRTEQRDSAMYRCASSTVQGGAKNIQYFGAGTRLSVL.

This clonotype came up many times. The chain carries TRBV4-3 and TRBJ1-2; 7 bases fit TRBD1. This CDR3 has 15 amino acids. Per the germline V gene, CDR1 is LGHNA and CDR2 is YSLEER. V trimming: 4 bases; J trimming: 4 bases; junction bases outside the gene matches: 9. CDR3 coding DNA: TGCGCCAGCAGCCGATATCTGACAGGGACCTATGGCTACACCTTC. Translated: CASSRYLTGTYGYTF.

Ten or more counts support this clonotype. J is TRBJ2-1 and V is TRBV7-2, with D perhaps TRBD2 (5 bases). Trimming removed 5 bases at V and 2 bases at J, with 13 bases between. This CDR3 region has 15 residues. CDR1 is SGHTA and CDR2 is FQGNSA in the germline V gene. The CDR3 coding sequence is TGTGCCAGCAGCCCCTCACGGGGAGCCTACAATGAGCAGTTCTTC. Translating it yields CASSPSRGAYNEQFF. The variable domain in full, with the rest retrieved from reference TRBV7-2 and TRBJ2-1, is GAGVSQSPSNKVTEKGKDVELRCDPISGHTALYWYRQSLGQGLEFLIYFQGNSAPDKSGLPSDRFSAERTGGSVSTLTIQRTQQEDSAVYLCASSPSRGAYNEQFFGPGTRLTVL.

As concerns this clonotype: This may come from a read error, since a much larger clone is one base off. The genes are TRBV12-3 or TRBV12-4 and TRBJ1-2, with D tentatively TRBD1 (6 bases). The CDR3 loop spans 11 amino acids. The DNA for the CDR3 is TGTGTCAGCAGTTTAGGGGGTGGCTACACCTTC. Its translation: CVSSLGGGYTF.

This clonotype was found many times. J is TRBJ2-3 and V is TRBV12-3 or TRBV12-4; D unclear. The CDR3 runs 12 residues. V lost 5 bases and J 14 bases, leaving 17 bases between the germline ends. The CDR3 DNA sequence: TGTGCCAGCAGTCCACGTGGTGCGCTGTGGTATTTT. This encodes CASSPRGALWYF.

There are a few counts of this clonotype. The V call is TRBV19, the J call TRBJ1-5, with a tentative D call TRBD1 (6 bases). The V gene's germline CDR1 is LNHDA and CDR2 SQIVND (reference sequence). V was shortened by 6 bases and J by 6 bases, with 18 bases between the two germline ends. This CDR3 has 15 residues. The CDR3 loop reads CASSPGGGMSQPQHF. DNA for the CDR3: TGTGCCAGTAGCCCCGGAGGGGGGATGAGTCAGCCCCAGCATTTT.

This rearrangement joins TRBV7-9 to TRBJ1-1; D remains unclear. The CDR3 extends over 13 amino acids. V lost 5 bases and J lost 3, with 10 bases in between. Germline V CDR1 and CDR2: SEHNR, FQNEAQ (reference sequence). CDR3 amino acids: CASSQTPDTEAFF. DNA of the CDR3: TGTGCCAGCAGCCAGACACCTGACACTGAAGCTTTCTTT.

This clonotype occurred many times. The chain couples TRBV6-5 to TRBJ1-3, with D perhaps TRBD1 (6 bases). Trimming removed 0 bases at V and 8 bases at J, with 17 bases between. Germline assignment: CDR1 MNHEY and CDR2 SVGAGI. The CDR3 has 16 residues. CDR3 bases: TGTGCCAGCAGTTACTCGTCACAGGGCAGGCTTTACACCATATATTTT. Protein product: CASSYSSQGRLYTIYF.

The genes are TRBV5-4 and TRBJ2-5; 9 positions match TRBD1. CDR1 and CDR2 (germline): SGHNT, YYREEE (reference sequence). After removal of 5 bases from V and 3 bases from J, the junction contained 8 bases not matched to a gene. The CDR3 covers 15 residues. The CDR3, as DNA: TGTGCCAGCAGTAAATACAGGGGGCGCGAAGAGACCCAGTACTTC. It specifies CASSKYRGREETQYF. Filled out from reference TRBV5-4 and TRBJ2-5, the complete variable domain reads ETGVTQSPTHLIKTRGQQVTLRCSSQSGHNTVSWYQQALGQGPQFIFQYYREEENGRGNFPPRFSGLQFPNYSSELNVNALELDDSALYLCASSKYRGREETQYFGPGTRLLVL.

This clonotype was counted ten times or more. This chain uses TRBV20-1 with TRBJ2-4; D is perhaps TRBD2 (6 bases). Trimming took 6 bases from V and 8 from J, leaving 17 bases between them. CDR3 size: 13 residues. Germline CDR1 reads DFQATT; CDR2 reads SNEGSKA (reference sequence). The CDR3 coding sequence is TGCAGTGCGGCGGGACCCCCAATGGACATTCAGTACTTC. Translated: CSAAGPPMDIQYF.

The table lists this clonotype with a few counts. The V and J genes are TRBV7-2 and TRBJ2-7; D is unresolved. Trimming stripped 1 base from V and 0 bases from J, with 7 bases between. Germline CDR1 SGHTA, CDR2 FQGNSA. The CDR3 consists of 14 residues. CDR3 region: CASSLDNGSYEQYF. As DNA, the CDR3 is TGTGCCAGCAGCTTAGATAACGGCTCCTACGAGCAGTACTTC.

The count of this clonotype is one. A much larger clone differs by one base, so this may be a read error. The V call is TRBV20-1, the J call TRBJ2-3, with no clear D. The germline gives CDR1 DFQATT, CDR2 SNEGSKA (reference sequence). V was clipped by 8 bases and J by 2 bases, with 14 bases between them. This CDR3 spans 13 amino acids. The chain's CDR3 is CSTRVRNTDTQYF. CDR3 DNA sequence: TGCAGTACCCGGGTACGGAACACAGATACGCAGTATTTT.

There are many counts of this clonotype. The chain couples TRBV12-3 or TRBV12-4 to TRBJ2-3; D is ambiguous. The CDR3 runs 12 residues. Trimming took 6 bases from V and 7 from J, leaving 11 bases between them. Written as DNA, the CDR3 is TGTGCCAGCAGCGGAAGCCGGAATACGCAGTATTTT. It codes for CASSGSRNTQYF.

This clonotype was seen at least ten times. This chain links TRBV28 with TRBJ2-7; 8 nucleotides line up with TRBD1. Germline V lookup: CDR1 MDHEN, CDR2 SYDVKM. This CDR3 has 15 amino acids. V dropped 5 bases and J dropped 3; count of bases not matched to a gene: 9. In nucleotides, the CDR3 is TGTGCCAGCAGTGAGGCCGGGACAGGTTACTACGAGCAGTACTTC. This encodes CASSEAGTGYYEQYF.

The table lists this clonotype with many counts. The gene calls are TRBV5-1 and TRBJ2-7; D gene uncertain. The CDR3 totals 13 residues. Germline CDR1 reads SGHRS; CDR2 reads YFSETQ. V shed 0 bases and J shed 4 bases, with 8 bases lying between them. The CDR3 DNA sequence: TGCGCCAGCAGCTTGGGGACCACTTACGAGCAGTACTTC. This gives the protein CASSLGTTYEQYF.